The present TCR beta chain was sequenced within a study of human T cells and chemical hapten exposure. TCRdb recomputed calls from the RACE reads with MiXCR, one row per CDR3 protein. Found here are some 360,000 distinct CDR3 sequences, roughly 4.6% of them singletons; the top ten hold just over 2.5%. The time point here: pre-sensitization, week 0. Treatment in this sample: therapeutic diphenylcyclopropenone sensitization with weekly scalp DPC. Alopecia patients between 18 and 70 years old and suitable for DPC were used as donors. The CDR3 is 17 residues long. V was shortened by 0 bases and J by 4 bases, with 16 bases between the two germline ends. Germline V gene sequence: CDR1 LGHNA, CDR2 YSLEER.

Sample: whole blood, taken in connection with sensitization to the hapten diphenylcyclopropenone (DPC). The chain uses TRBV4-3 and TRBJ1-3; no clear D gene. The receptor was derived from a woman between 45 and 60 years old with alopecia areata. Some clones in this sample may be carry-over from other donors' samples. The CDR3, as DNA: TGCGCCAGCAGCCAAGATCGGGGAAGCTCCTCCGGAAACACCATATATTTT. Amino acid sequence: CASSQDRGSSSGNTIYF.